One TCR beta chain is described in this entry. No antigen is known for it. TCRdb used MiXCR to reprocess the reads, holding one entry per CDR3 protein. The sample contains approximately 630,000 distinct CDR3 sequences, more than 20% of which appear only once. The data originate from a study of T cell repertoires in cytomegalovirus infection. About the research overall: Based on public TCR beta signatures, there were indications of CMV infection and of a matching HLA type. Study-level results: Carriers of CMV plus the relevant HLA were identified by cumulative public TCR beta family frequency. HLA-C-restricted, CMV-specific TCR beta clonotypes were dominant ex vivo.

The specimen was CD8+ T cells from PBMCs. This clonotype originated in a human donor in good health (CMV status not recorded). Some clones in this sample may be carry-over from other donors' samples.

The CDR3 DNA reads as TGTGCCAGCAGTCACGGGGACTCTAAATACTCTGGAAACACCATATATTTT. It specifies CASSHGDSKYSGNTIYF. This sequence joins TRBV6-6 and TRBJ1-3; possible D gene TRBD1, 5 bases. The CDR3 is 17 residues long. V was pared by 5 bases and J by 0 bases, with 17 bases between. From germline, CDR1 is MNHNY and CDR2 SVGAGI (reference sequence).